This is a list of T cell receptor beta chains from one sample in a study of chemoradiotherapy in HPV16-positive cancers. The protocol was immunoSEQ multiplex PCR, while the TCRdb copy is restricted to in-frame clones and leaves out a portion. The sample records about 20,000 clones, roughly 86% being singletons. The source was blood, collected from a patient who underwent chemoradiotherapy. These receptors came from a human donor with HPV-associated anogenital cancer. Each CDR3 is given with its conserved first and last residue. A D gene is named only where the DNA matches it firmly. Only some rows state a clone size, as once, few, many or a class for expanded clones.

d_call | clone_size | j_call | v_call | cdr3_aa | cdr3_nt
- | - | TRBJ2-1 | TRBV11-3 | CASSLERGYNEQFF | TGTGCCAGCAGCTTAGAAAGGGGGTACAATGAGCAGTTCTTC
- | once | TRBJ2-1 | TRBV27 | CASSLGRSYNEQFF | TGTGCCAGCAGTTTGGGTCGCTCCTACAATGAGCAGTTCTTC
- | once | TRBJ1-4 | TRBV19 | CAIVGEKLFF | TGTGCCATCGTAGGTGAAAAACTGTTTTTT
TRBD1 | - | TRBJ1-1 | TRBV7-9 | CASSTSPGTGSTEAFF | TGTGCCAGCAGCACCAGTCCCGGGACAGGGTCCACTGAAGCTTTCTTT
- | few | TRBJ1-5 | TRBV11-2 | CASSLKGDQPQHF | TGTGCCAGCAGCTTAAAGGGAGATCAGCCCCAGCATTTT
TRBD2 | - | TRBJ2-5 | TRBV4-3 | CASSQKATGGMGETQYF | TGCGCCAGCAGCCAAAAAGCCACGGGAGGGATGGGTGAGACCCAGTACTTC
- | few | TRBJ1-1 | TRBV27 | CASSLGRNTEAFF | TGTGCCAGCAGTCTGGGCAGAAACACTGAAGCTTTCTTT
- | - | TRBJ2-3 | TRBV5-5 | CASSLLLLDTQYF | TGTGCCAGCAGCTTGCTACTTTTAGATACGCAGTATTTT
- | once | TRBJ1-1 | TRBV19 | CASRERVVIRPTEAFF | TGTGCCAGTCGGGAAAGGGTGGTAATAAGACCCACTGAAGCTTTCTTT
- | - | TRBJ2-7 | TRBV21-1 | CASSQIRGAGSYEQYF | TGTGCCAGCAGCCAGATACGGGGGGCTGGCTCCTACGAGCAGTACTTC
TRBD1 | - | TRBJ1-2 | TRBV5-6 | CASSLTGGDGYTF | TGTGCCAGCAGCCTGACAGGGGGCGATGGCTACACCTTC
- | once | TRBJ2-5 | TRBV7-9 | CASSLVAGVQETQYF | TGTGCCAGCAGCCTGGTAGCAGGGGTCCAAGAGACCCAGTACTTC
TRBD1 | - | TRBJ1-5 | TRBV11-3 | CASSKGAGQPQHF | TGTGCCAGCAGCAAGGGGGCAGGTCAGCCCCAGCATTTT
- | once | TRBJ2-2 | TRBV5-1 | CASSPLRPGELFF | TGCGCCAGCAGCCCCTTGAGGCCCGGGGAGCTGTTTTTT
- | - | TRBJ2-5 | TRBV7-9 | CASSLDEGGPWETQYF | TGTGCCAGCAGCTTAGACGAGGGGGGGCCTTGGGAGACCCAGTACTTC
- | - | TRBJ2-7 | TRBV28 | CASSLPRTTEQYF | TGTGCCAGCAGTTTACCCCGCACAACGGAGCAGTACTTC
TRBD1 | - | TRBJ2-1 | TRBV9 | CASSVEWTGNNEQFF | TGTGCCAGCAGCGTAGAGTGGACAGGGAACAATGAGCAGTTCTTC
- | - | TRBJ2-5 | TRBV5-4 | CASSLQETQYF | TGTGCCAGCAGCTTGCAAGAGACCCAGTACTTC
TRBD1 | - | TRBJ1-1 | TRBV18 | CASSPVTGGNTEAFF | TGTGCCAGCTCACCAGTGACAGGGGGTAACACTGAAGCTTTCTTT
- | - | TRBJ1-6 | TRBV19 | CASSSSAFNSPLHF | TGTGCCAGTAGTAGCTCCGCGTTTAATTCACCCCTCCACTTT
TRBD1 | - | TRBJ1-1 | TRBV9 | CASSSGQGDQAFF | TGTGCCAGCAGTTCAGGACAGGGGGACCAAGCTTTCTTT
- | - | TRBJ1-3 | TRBV7-6 | CASSYLAGSSGNTIYF | TGTGCCAGCAGCTATTTAGCGGGGAGCTCTGGAAACACCATATATTTT
- | - | TRBJ1-1 | TRBV6-6 | CASSYRLGANTEAFF | TGTGCCAGCAGTTACCGGCTGGGCGCGAACACTGAAGCTTTCTTT
- | - | TRBJ2-5 | TRBV7-9 | CASSRVGVSETQYF | TGTGCCAGCAGCCGGGTGGGAGTTTCAGAGACCCAGTACTTC
TRBD1 | - | TRBJ1-2 | TRBV6-1 | CASSEGRTGNYGYTF | TGTGCCAGCAGTGAAGGGCGGACAGGGAACTATGGCTACACCTTC
TRBD1 | - | TRBJ1-5 | TRBV6-6 | CASSYSNRGDNQPQHF | TGTGCCAGCAGTTACTCGAACAGGGGTGACAATCAGCCCCAGCATTTT
- | - | TRBJ1-1 | TRBV5-1 | CASSSELNTEAFF | TGCGCCAGCAGCTCCGAGCTTAACACTGAAGCTTTCTTT
TRBD1 | - | TRBJ2-7 | TRBV7-2 | CASSERPGTGDLYEQYF | TGTGCCAGCAGCGAGAGACCCGGGACAGGGGACTTATACGAGCAGTACTTC
TRBD1 | few | TRBJ1-6 | TRBV19 | CATRQGAYNSPLHF | TGTGCCACCAGGCAGGGGGCCTATAATTCACCCCTCCACTTT
TRBD1 | - | TRBJ1-5 | TRBV2 | CASSEALSTGDQPQHF | TGTGCCAGCAGTGAAGCGCTCTCGACAGGGGATCAGCCCCAGCATTTT
- | - | TRBJ2-5 | TRBV2 | CASSGVEPETQYF | TGTGCCAGCAGTGGGGTAGAGCCAGAGACCCAGTACTTC
TRBD2 | - | TRBJ2-5 | TRBV7-2 | CASSGSGRAGETQYF | TGTGCCAGCAGTGGGAGCGGGAGGGCCGGGGAGACCCAGTACTTC
- | - | TRBJ1-5 | TRBV19 | CASRRTAVSNQPQHF | TGTGCCAGTAGGCGGACAGCCGTAAGCAATCAGCCCCAGCATTTT
- | - | TRBJ1-5 | TRBV11-2 | CASSLASNQPQHF | TGTGCCAGCAGCTTAGCTAGCAATCAGCCCCAGCATTTT
- | - | TRBJ2-2 | TRBV11-3 | CASSFGAGGELFF | TGTGCCAGCAGCTTCGGGGCAGGGGGGGAGCTGTTTTTT